This TCR beta chain was profiled in a study of a mutant IDH1 vaccine in newly diagnosed glioma. Study-wide background: Vaccine administration was initiated 4-6 weeks following radiotherapy alone, or with temozolomide cycles. The treated population exhibited a male proportion of about 62%, a female proportion of about 38%, and a mean age of around 40 years.

As for this clone: Its antigen is as yet unknown.

Time point defined: week 11, during vaccination. One vaccine dose held 300 ug of mutant IDH1 20-mer peptide and came with topical imiquimod. Every donor had a new WHO grade 3 or 4 astrocytoma that was IDH1-mutant, with loss of nuclear ATRX. The CDR3 is made up of 16 amino acids. Trimming pared 4 bases from V and 4 bases from J, leaving 19 bases between. The V gene's germline CDR1 is SGHTA and CDR2 FQGNSA. Libraries were prepared by immunoSEQ multiplex PCR; TCRdb keeps only in-frame clonotypes and omits some of them. Of 50,000 to 65,000 clones listed, around nine tenths are singletons. Sequencing was performed on PBMCs, taken from a glioma patient whose treatment included an IDH1 peptide vaccine. This receptor was obtained from a man aged 45 to 65 with glioma. The chain is built from TRBV7-2 and TRBJ1-1, with D tentatively TRBD1 (6 bases). This CDR3 reads CASSSRPGEEITEAFF. In DNA, the CDR3 is TGTGCCAGCAGCTCTCGCCCAGGGGAGGAGATCACTGAAGCTTTCTTT. Drawing the rest from reference TRBV7-2 and TRBJ1-1, the complete variable domain is GAGVSQSPSNKVTEKGKDVELRCDPISGHTALYWYRQSLGQGLEFLIYFQGNSAPDKSGLPSDRFSAERTGGSVSTLTIQRTQQEDSAVYLCASSSRPGEEITEAFFGQGTRLTVV.